This record concerns one T cell receptor (beta chain) sequence. V was clipped by 2 bases and J by 7 bases, with 8 bases between them. Per germline, CDR1 MGHRA and CDR2 YSYEKL. This CDR3 comprises 13 residues. Profiled with immunoSEQ multiplex PCR; TCRdb holds only in-frame clones, not every one. The data show around 300,000 clones, approximately 86% seen once. The data are from a study of cytomegalovirus exposure and HLA in healthy donors. Sequenced input: PBMCs. The sequence was obtained from a young woman in good health and CMV-seronegative. The chain joins TRBV4-1 to TRBJ1-4; D is unclear. CDR3 region: CASSQLRGEKLFF. DNA of the CDR3: TGCGCCAGCAGCCAACTTCGGGGTGAAAAACTGTTTTTT.